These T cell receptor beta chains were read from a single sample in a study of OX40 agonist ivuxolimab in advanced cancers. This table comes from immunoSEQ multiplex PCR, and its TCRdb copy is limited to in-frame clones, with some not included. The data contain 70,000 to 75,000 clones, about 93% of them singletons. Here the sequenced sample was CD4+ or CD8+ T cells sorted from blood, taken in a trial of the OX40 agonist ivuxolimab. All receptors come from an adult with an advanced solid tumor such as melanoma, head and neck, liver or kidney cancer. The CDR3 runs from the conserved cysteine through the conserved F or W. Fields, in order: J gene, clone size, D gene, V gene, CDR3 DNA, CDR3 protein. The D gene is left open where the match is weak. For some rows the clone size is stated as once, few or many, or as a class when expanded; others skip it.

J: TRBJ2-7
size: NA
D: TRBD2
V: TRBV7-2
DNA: TGTGCCAGCAGCTTAGTGGGCTGGGAAGCGGGAGGATCCTACGAGCAGTACTTC
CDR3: CASSLVGWEAGGSYEQYF

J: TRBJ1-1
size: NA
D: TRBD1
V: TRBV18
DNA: TGTGCCAGCTCACCACAGGGGGCGGGGGCTTTCTTT
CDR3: CASSPQGAGAFF

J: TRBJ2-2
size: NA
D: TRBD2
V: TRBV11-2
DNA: TGTGCCAGCCGGCGGGGGGGAGGAGACACCGGGGAGCTGTTTTTT
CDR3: CASRRGGGDTGELFF

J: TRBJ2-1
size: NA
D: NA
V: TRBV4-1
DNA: TGCGCCAGCAGCCAAGCGGGGGTTTCCTACAATGAGCAGTTCTTC
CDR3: CASSQAGVSYNEQFF

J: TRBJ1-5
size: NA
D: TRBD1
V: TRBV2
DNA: TGTGCCAGCAGTGGCTGGGGACAGGGATTTAGTCAGCCCCAGCATTTT
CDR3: CASSGWGQGFSQPQHF

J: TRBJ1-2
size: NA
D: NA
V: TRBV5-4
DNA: TGTGCCAGCAGCTTGGATAGATACTACACCTTC
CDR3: CASSLDRYYTF

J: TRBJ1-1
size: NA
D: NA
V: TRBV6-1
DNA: TGTGCCAGCAGTGGCCCCGGACCCCCAAACACTGAAGCTTTCTTT
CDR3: CASSGPGPPNTEAFF

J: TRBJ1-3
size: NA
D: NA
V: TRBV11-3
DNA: TGTGCCAGCAGCTCAGTAGGAAACACCATATATTTT
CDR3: CASSSVGNTIYF

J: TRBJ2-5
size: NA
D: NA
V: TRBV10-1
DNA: TGCGCCAGCAGTGAGGCAGCGTCCCGGGAGACCCAGTACTTC
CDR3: CASSEAASRETQYF

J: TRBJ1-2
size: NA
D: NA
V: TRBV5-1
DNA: TGCGCCAGCAGCTTTGAAGGGGCCCCCTACTATGGCTACACCTTC
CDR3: CASSFEGAPYYGYTF

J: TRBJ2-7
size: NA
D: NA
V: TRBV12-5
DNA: TGTGCTAGTGGTGCGGGGAGCTCCTACGAGCAGTACTTC
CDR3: CASGAGSSYEQYF

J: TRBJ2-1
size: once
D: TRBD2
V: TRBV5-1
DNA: TGCGCCAGCAACCTAGCGGGATGGGCCAGTGAGCAGTTCTTC
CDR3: CASNLAGWASEQFF

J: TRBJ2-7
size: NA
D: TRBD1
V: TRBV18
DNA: TGTGCCAGCTCACTAGGGACAGGGAGGGACGAGCAGTACTTC
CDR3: CASSLGTGRDEQYF

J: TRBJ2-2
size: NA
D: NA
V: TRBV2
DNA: TGTGCCAGCAGTGACGGGCGGATGGAGGGCGGGGAGCTGTTTTTT
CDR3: CASSDGRMEGGELFF

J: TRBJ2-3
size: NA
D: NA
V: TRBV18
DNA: TGTGCCAGCTCACCACCGGGGCCGAGGGGTAGGCATACGGATACGCAGTATTTT
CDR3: CASSPPGPRGRHTDTQYF

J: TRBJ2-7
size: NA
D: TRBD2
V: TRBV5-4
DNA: TGTGCCAGCAGCAAAGGAGGGCCTAGCGGGAGTTTCTACGAGCAGTACTTC
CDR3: CASSKGGPSGSFYEQYF

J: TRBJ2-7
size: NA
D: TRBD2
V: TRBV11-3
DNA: TGTGCCAGCAGCTTAGTACGGGAGGTGGGGCACGAGCAGTACTTC
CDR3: CASSLVREVGHEQYF

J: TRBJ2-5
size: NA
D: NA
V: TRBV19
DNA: TGTGCCAGTAGTACTTACCCACCAAACCTAGTTGGGGCCCAAGAGACCCAGTACTTC
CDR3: CASSTYPPNLVGAQETQYF

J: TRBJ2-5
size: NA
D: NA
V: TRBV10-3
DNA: TGTGCCATCAGTGAGAGATTGTACCAAGAGACCCAGTACTTC
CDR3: CAISERLYQETQYF

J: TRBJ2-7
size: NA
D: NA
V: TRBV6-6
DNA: TGTGCCAGCAGTTACTCGATGCAGGGGCTCTCCGAGCAGTACTTC
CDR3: CASSYSMQGLSEQYF

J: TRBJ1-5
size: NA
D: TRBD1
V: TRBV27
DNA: TGTGCCAGCAGTTTAACCCCCCGGGACAGTAATCAGCCCCAGCATTTT
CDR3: CASSLTPRDSNQPQHF

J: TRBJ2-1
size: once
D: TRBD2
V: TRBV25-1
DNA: TGTGCCAGCAGGCCCGCTAGCGGGTTATACAATGAGCAGTTCTTC
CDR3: CASRPASGLYNEQFF